A single sample is the source of the 31 T cell receptor beta chains below, sequenced in a study of blood T cell repertoires in COVID-19. Assay: immunoSEQ multiplex PCR; the TCRdb copy retains only in-frame clones and omits some. The sample comprises approximately 390,000 clones, more than 75% of which are singletons, and 10% rests with the top ten. Sequenced sample: PBMCs or T cells enriched from blood (not recorded which). Receptors were obtained from a woman between 50 and 59 years old who had recovered from COVID-19.

The chain joins TRBV18 to TRBJ2-5; tentative D call: TRBD2 (5 bases). Per the germline V gene, CDR1 is KGHSH and CDR2 is LQKENI. This CDR3 comprises 13 residues. Trimming shortened V by 0 bases and J by 4 bases, and 6 bases separated the two germline ends. The DNA of the CDR3 is TGTGCCAGCTCACCACCAGCGGTAGAGACCCAGTACTTC. This encodes CASSPPAVETQYF.

Only one count was recorded for this clone. The J gene is TRBJ1-5, the V gene TRBV6-4; maybe TRBD1 (5 bases). The CDR3 is made up of 20 amino acids. Germline values: CDR1 MRHNA, CDR2 SNTAGT. Trimming took off 8 bases at V and 0 bases at J, with 29 bases between the two ends. CDR3 loop: CASYPLPRQQKDLSNQPQHF. The DNA for the CDR3 is TGTGCCAGCTATCCCTTACCCCGACAGCAGAAAGACCTTAGCAATCAGCCCCAGCATTTT.

The chain links TRBV12-3 or TRBV12-4 to TRBJ2-1; perhaps TRBD1 as D (6 bases). The CDR3 extends over 12 amino acids. Trimming took off 6 bases at V and 6 bases at J, with 9 bases between the two ends. CDR3 sequence (DNA): TGTGCCAGCAGGAGGGGGACCAATGAGCAGTTCTTC. Its protein product is CASRRGTNEQFF.

The rearrangement links TRBV7-9 to TRBJ1-4, with D possibly matching TRBD1 (6 bases). The germline CDR1 and CDR2 sequences are SEHNR and FQNEAQ (reference sequence). There are 15 residues in the CDR3. Trimming left V 4 bases short and J 5 bases short, with 14 bases between. The CDR3: CASSYLGGSNEKLFF. CDR3 nucleotide sequence: TGTGCCAGCAGCTATTTAGGGGGTTCCAATGAAAAACTGTTTTTT.

The V and J genes are TRBV28 and TRBJ2-7, with no clear D. Trimming took 2 bases from V and 1 from J, leaving 15 bases between them. This CDR3 is built from 16 residues. Germline V gene lookup returns CDR1 MDHEN and CDR2 SYDVKM. The CDR3 loop is CASSLPVQATSYEQYF. CDR3 coding DNA: TGTGCCAGCAGTTTACCGGTCCAAGCAACTTCCTACGAGCAGTACTTC. The full variable domain, its missing parts supplied by reference TRBV28 and TRBJ2-7, is DVKVTQSSRYLVKRTGEKVFLECVQDMDHENMFWYRQDPGLGLRLIYFSYDVKMKEKGDIPEGYSVSREKKERFSLILESASTNQTSMYLCASSLPVQATSYEQYFGPGTRLTVT.

Worth noting for this clone: The CDR3 does not end in the conserved phenylalanine or tryptophan, so this is likely a read error. No DNA is shown, since the ends of the CDR3 on it are uncertain; the CDR3 is the one TCRdb lists. The chain carries TRBV3-1 (or the pseudogene TRBV3-2) and TRBJ1-2. Per germline, CDR1 LGHDT and CDR2 YNNKEL (reference sequence). Counting both end residues, the CDR3 totals 10 amino acids. The CDR3 here is CASSQASHAV.

The chain joins TRBV6-5 to TRBJ2-7; 8 bases map to TRBD1. The germline gives CDR1 MNHEY, CDR2 SVGAGI. This CDR3 comprises 14 residues. J was trimmed by 3 bases and V by 6 bases; bases with no gene match: 7. CDR3: CASSPTGVRYEQYF. The CDR3 region has the DNA TGTGCCAGCAGCCCGACAGGGGTCCGCTACGAGCAGTACTTC.

V is TRBV19 and J is TRBJ1-2; the D gene is possibly TRBD1 (5 bases). The V end was cut by 7 bases, the J end by 3 bases, with 9 bases between. The CDR3 loop spans 12 amino acids. CDR1 is LNHDA, CDR2 SQIVND, per germline (reference sequence). CDR3 protein: CASTGGDYGYTF. In nucleotides, the CDR3 is TGTGCCAGTACCGGGGGGGACTATGGCTACACCTTC.

This chain connects TRBV6-6 to TRBJ1-1; D ambiguous. This CDR3 contains 13 residues. Germline V gene data show CDR1 as MNHNY and CDR2 as SVGAGI (reference sequence). V lost 4 bases and J lost 0, with 6 bases in between. The CDR3 nucleotides are TGTGCCAGCAGTTTAACAGTGAACACTGAAGCTTTCTTT. Protein sequence: CASSLTVNTEAFF.

The chain uses TRBV2 and TRBJ1-1, with D unclear. The V gene's germline CDR1 is SNHLY and CDR2 FYNNEI. V lost 5 bases to trimming and J lost 1 base, with 8 bases between them. The CDR3 extends over 13 amino acids. The CDR3 coding sequence is TGTGCCAGCAGTATCATGTCGAACACTGAAGCTTTCTTT. Residues: CASSIMSNTEAFF.

This clone was seen once. This sequence joins TRBV5-1 and TRBJ1-4, with a weak D call TRBD1 (6 bases). The germline gives CDR1 SGHRS, CDR2 YFSETQ. V was clipped by 7 bases and J by 8 bases, with 21 bases between them. The CDR3 covers 15 residues. The CDR3 DNA follows: TGCGCCAGCGCCCCCTCGACAGGCCCAAGGGAAAAACTGTTTTTT. Encoded protein: CASAPSTGPREKLFF. Filled out from reference TRBV5-1 and TRBJ1-4, the complete variable domain reads KAGVTQTPRYLIKTRGQQVTLSCSPISGHRSVSWYQQTPGQGLQFLFEYFSETQRNKGNFPGRFSGRQFSNSRSEMNVSTLELGDSALYLCASAPSTGPREKLFFGSGTQLSVL.

The rearrangement uses TRBV24-1 and TRBJ2-3; TRBD1 might be the D (5 bases). With 2 bases removed from V and 2 bases from J, the gap between germline ends came to 7 bases. The germline gives CDR1 KGHDR, CDR2 SFDVKD. The CDR3 loop spans 14 amino acids. The CDR3 coding sequence is TGTGCCACCAGTGATTCAGGGTCCACAGATACGCAGTATTTT. It translates to CATSDSGSTDTQYF.

The V call is TRBV19, the J call TRBJ2-1; 11 positions agree with TRBD2. Germline CDR1 and CDR2: LNHDA and SQIVND (reference sequence). The CDR3 is 15 amino acids. V was pared by 5 bases and J by 3 bases, with 3 bases of the junction left unmatched. CDR3 sequence: CASSETSGVYNEQFF. CDR3 sequence (DNA): TGTGCCAGTAGTGAGACTAGCGGGGTCTACAATGAGCAGTTCTTC.

The chain recombines TRBV30 with TRBJ1-3, with a tentative D call TRBD1 (5 bases). Germline V gene data show CDR1 as GTSNPN and CDR2 as SVGIG (reference sequence). With 7 bases removed from V and 0 bases from J, the gap between germline ends came to 16 bases. This CDR3 is built from 15 residues. CDR3 amino acids: CALRRGGNSGNTIYF. The CDR3 coding sequence is TGTGCCTTGAGACGGGGGGGAAACTCTGGAAACACCATATATTTT.

The rearrangement uses TRBV10-3 and TRBJ1-1; 7 bases match TRBD1. The CDR3 has 12 amino acids. The junction had 6 bases not matched to a gene; V was cut back by 6 bases and J by 8 bases. Germline lookup yields CDR1 ENHRY and CDR2 SYGVKD. As DNA, the CDR3 is TGTGCCATCAGCGGACAGGAGAGGGAAGCTTTCTTT. Protein product: CAISGQEREAFF.

The chain joins TRBV30 to TRBJ2-3, with D possibly matching TRBD2 (5 bases). Trimming left V 4 bases short and J 1 base short, with 15 bases between. CDR1 is GTSNPN, CDR2 SVGIG, per germline (reference sequence). The CDR3 runs 15 residues. As DNA, the CDR3 is TGTGCCTGGACTCCCCAGCGGCGGCGCACAGATACGCAGTATTTT. Its translation: CAWTPQRRRTDTQYF.

The chain is built from TRBV6-5 and TRBJ1-4; TRBD1 matches at 8 bases. Germline V gene data show CDR1 as MNHEY and CDR2 as SVGAGI. V lost 6 bases to trimming and J lost 5 bases; unmatched junction nucleotides: 8. There are 15 residues in the CDR3. Here the CDR3 reads CASSLGTGGNEKLFF. The CDR3 DNA follows: TGTGCCAGCAGCTTGGGGACAGGCGGAAATGAAAAACTGTTTTTT.

The J gene is TRBJ1-1, the V gene TRBV7-2; a weak D match, TRBD1 (6 bases). This CDR3 comprises 15 residues. The germline CDR1 and CDR2 sequences are SGHTA and FQGNSA. The ends were cut back, 1 base at V and 4 bases at J, with 13 bases in the middle. This chain's CDR3 is CASSLVGGRGTEAFF. Here the CDR3 DNA reads TGTGCCAGCAGCTTAGTAGGGGGAAGGGGCACTGAAGCTTTCTTT.

The DNA of the CDR3 is TGTGCCAGTAGAGGACTAGCGGGGGGCCGGAGCACAGATACGCAGTATTTT. Protein product: CASRGLAGGRSTDTQYF. V usage is TRBV19 and J usage is TRBJ2-3; 14 bases are a match to TRBD2. Trimming took 6 bases from V and 0 from J; bases not matched to a gene: 5. Germline-derived CDR1 and CDR2 are LNHDA and SQIVND (reference sequence). This CDR3 has 17 amino acids.

The V gene is TRBV19, the J gene TRBJ2-1; D perhaps matches TRBD2 (5 bases). Trimming took off 6 bases at V and 5 bases at J, with 17 bases between the two ends. CDR1 is LNHDA, CDR2 SQIVND, per germline (reference sequence). The CDR3 runs to 15 residues. The CDR3 nucleotides read TGTGCCAGTAGGTCACTAGTAGTCTTGGACAATGAGCAGTTCTTC. It encodes CASRSLVVLDNEQFF.

The chain joins TRBV5-1 to TRBJ1-3; TRBD1 is a possible D gene (5 bases). CDR3 size: 15 residues. In germline, CDR1 is SGHRS, CDR2 YFSETQ. V lost 3 bases to trimming and J lost 0 bases, with 10 bases between them. CDR3 nucleotides: TGCGCCAGCAGCTCCCGGGGGGACTCTGGAAACACCATATATTTT. Translating gives CASSSRGDSGNTIYF.

The chain has TRBV6-5 and TRBJ2-7; TRBD1 agrees at 7 bases. Germline V gives CDR1 MNHEY, CDR2 SVGAGI. The CDR3 is 14 residues long. With V trimmed by 6 bases and J by 0 bases, 5 bases remained unmatched. The CDR3 region is CASSLRDSSYEQYF. CDR3 coding DNA: TGTGCCAGCAGCCTCCGGGACAGCTCCTACGAGCAGTACTTC.

The rearrangement links TRBV4-2 to TRBJ1-6, with D possibly matching TRBD1 (5 bases). The CDR3 length is 16 residues. Trimming removed 0 bases at V and 6 bases at J, with 12 bases between. In germline, CDR1 is LGHNA, CDR2 YNFKEQ. The chain's CDR3 is CASSQEGAKGNSPLHF. The DNA for the CDR3 is TGTGCCAGCAGCCAAGAAGGGGCGAAAGGTAATTCACCCCTCCACTTT.

The V gene is TRBV19, the J gene TRBJ2-7; 8 bases are a match to TRBD1. CDR1 LNHDA and CDR2 SQIVND come from the germline V gene (reference sequence). The CDR3 is 15 amino acids. The J segment lost 0 bases and the V segment lost 3 bases, leaving 4 bases of the junction unmatched. DNA for the CDR3: TGTGCCAGTAGTATGGTGACAGGGGACTCCTACGAGCAGTACTTC. Translating it yields CASSMVTGDSYEQYF.

This clone has a single count. This rearrangement joins TRBV19 to TRBJ1-2, with TRBD1 identical over 7 bases. The CDR3 consists of 14 residues. Germline CDR1 is LNHDA and CDR2 is SQIVND (reference sequence). Trimming took 5 bases from V and 4 from J; bases not matched to a gene: 7. CDR3 sequence reads: CASSRDSPAYGYTF. The CDR3 nucleotides are TGTGCCAGTAGTCGGGACAGCCCAGCCTATGGCTACACCTTC.

The chain employs TRBV21-1 and TRBJ1-4. TRBV21-1 is listed as a pseudogene. The CDR3 has 15 residues. The chain's CDR3 is CASSNTQGGGEKLFF. The CDR3 DNA is TGTGCCAGCAGCAACACACAGGGAGGGGGGGAAAAACTGTTTTTT.

V and J are TRBV6-5 and TRBJ1-5; 9 positions agree with TRBD1. The germline V gene encodes CDR1 MNHEY and CDR2 SVGAGI. CDR3 length equals 14 residues. Trimming cost V 5 bases and J 7 bases; bases outside gene matches: 6. CDR3 sequence (DNA): TGTGCCAGCAGTACAGGGGGCCGGGGCCAGCCCCAGCATTTT. It translates to CASSTGGRGQPQHF.

The rearrangement uses TRBV19 and TRBJ1-4; D is unclear. The CDR3 is 15 amino acids. CDR1 and CDR2 (germline): LNHDA, SQIVND (reference sequence). Trimming shortened V by 6 bases and J by 5 bases, and 16 bases separated the two germline ends. The CDR3 coding sequence is TGTGCCAGTAGCCTAAGAAGGACGGGGAATGAAAAACTGTTTTTT. Encoded protein: CASSLRRTGNEKLFF.

The rearrangement joins TRBV2 to TRBJ1-6; TRBD1 matches 8 bases. Germline CDR1 SNHLY, CDR2 FYNNEI. The ends lost 8 bases at V and 9 bases at J; junction bases unmatched: 12. The CDR3 spans 15 residues. For the CDR3, the DNA is TGTGCCAGCGGACTGATTGGACAGGGTGGTTCACCCCTCCACTTT. Its protein is CASGLIGQGGSPLHF.

The chain joins TRBV12-3 or TRBV12-4 to TRBJ1-6; TRBD1 might be the D (5 bases). The V gene lost 4 bases and the J gene lost 7 bases, with 8 bases spanning the gap. The CDR3 has 13 amino acids. Here the CDR3 DNA reads TGTGCCAGCAGTTCGGGGGGAAATTCACCCCTCCACTTT. Amino acid sequence: CASSSGGNSPLHF.

The V and J genes are TRBV7-2 and TRBJ1-2; D ambiguous. The V gene's germline CDR1 is SGHTA and CDR2 FQGNSA. The V and J ends lost 1 base and 1 base respectively, with 13 bases between them. This CDR3 spans 16 amino acids. This chain's CDR3 is CASSLGLDGRNYGYTF. The CDR3 DNA follows: TGTGCCAGCAGCTTAGGACTCGATGGCCGTAACTATGGCTACACCTTC.